What follows are 13 T cell receptor beta chains derived from one specimen sequenced in a study of PD-L1 blockade in urothelial cancer. Assay used: immunoSEQ multiplex PCR; TCRdb lists only in-frame clones, some missing. Among about 43,000 clones listed, about 84% were seen once. The time point: pretreatment peripheral blood. This sample comprised PBMCs, obtained around atezolizumab (anti-PD-L1) treatment. The receptor set was obtained from a man aged 60-69 years with urothelial cancer.

The chain links TRBV7-2 to TRBJ2-5; 7 bases map to TRBD2. The CDR3 loop spans 13 amino acids. Germline assignment: CDR1 SGHTA and CDR2 FQGNSA. Trimming removed 5 bases from V and 4 bases from J; junction bases left unmatched: 4. CDR3 amino acids: CASSEAGLETQYF. DNA of the CDR3: TGTGCCAGCAGCGAAGCGGGATTAGAGACCCAGTACTTC.

The gene calls are TRBV28 and TRBJ1-3; 9 bases are shared with TRBD1. Germline V gene sequence: CDR1 MDHEN, CDR2 SYDVKM. V was clipped by 1 base and J by 6 bases; unmatched bases: 4. The CDR3 length is 15 residues. CDR3 in DNA: TGTGCCAGCAGTTTATTAGGGGACAGGGTAAACACCATATATTTT. Protein: CASSLLGDRVNTIYF.

This clone was observed a handful of times. The V and J genes are TRBV9 and TRBJ2-5, with TRBD2 as a possible D gene (5 bases). Trimming cost V 0 bases and J 7 bases, with 19 bases left between them. Germline CDR1 reads SGDLS; CDR2 reads YYNGEE. The CDR3 runs 16 residues. CDR3 in amino acids: CASSVDSGGPLATQYF. The CDR3, as DNA: TGTGCCAGCAGCGTAGATTCGGGCGGACCCCTAGCGACCCAGTACTTC.

This clone was detected only once. The CDR3 DNA reads as TGTGCCAGCAGCTACTACAGGGAGGGGATGTCTGGGGCCAACGTCCTGACTTTC. Protein product: CASSYYREGMSGANVLTF. V usage is TRBV13 and J usage is TRBJ2-6, with a possible D match to TRBD2 (7 bases). Trimming removed 4 bases from V and 1 base from J, with 17 bases in between. The CDR3 has 18 residues. The germline CDR1 and CDR2 sequences are PRHDT and FYEKMQ (reference sequence).

The V call is TRBV6-1, the J call TRBJ2-7; the match to TRBD2 covers 8 bases. The length of the CDR3 is 13 residues. Germline loops: CDR1 MNHNS, CDR2 SASEGT. Trimming removed 8 bases from V and 4 bases from J; junction bases left unmatched: 7. The CDR3 loop reads CASSSGRGYEQYF. The CDR3 DNA reads TGTGCCAGCTCGAGCGGGAGAGGTTACGAGCAGTACTTC.

The genes are TRBV19 and TRBJ1-1; D is unclear. The V end lost 7 bases, the J end lost 1 base, and 10 bases lay between the germline ends. The V gene's germline CDR1 is LNHDA and CDR2 SQIVND (reference sequence). CDR3 length: 13 residues. CDR3 amino acids: CASTELSNTEAFF. The CDR3 DNA follows: TGTGCCAGTACCGAGCTTTCGAACACTGAAGCTTTCTTT.

The chain is built from TRBV19 and TRBJ1-2; the match to TRBD1 covers 7 bases. Trimming took 5 bases from V and 5 from J; bases not matched to a gene: 5. CDR1 and CDR2 (germline): LNHDA, SQIVND (reference sequence). The CDR3 consists of 13 residues. The chain's CDR3 is CASSFTGAYGYTF. DNA of the CDR3: TGTGCCAGTAGTTTCACAGGGGCGTATGGCTACACCTTC. The whole variable domain, remainder taken from reference TRBV19 and TRBJ1-2, is DGGITQSPKYLFRKEGQNVTLSCEQNLNHDAMYWYRQDPGQGLRLIYYSQIVNDFQKGDIAEGYSVSREKKESFPLTVTSAQKNPTAFYLCASSFTGAYGYTFGSGTRLTVV.

The chain uses TRBV5-8 and TRBJ2-7, with TRBD2 matching over 12 bases. V shed 4 bases, J shed 10 bases, and the junction held 9 bases outside the gene matches. From germline, CDR1 is SGHTS and CDR2 YDEGEE. This CDR3 contains 14 residues. The chain's CDR3 is CASSHPGLAGEQYF. The CDR3 DNA is TGTGCCAGCAGCCACCCGGGACTAGCGGGCGAACAGTACTTC.

V is TRBV5-1 and J is TRBJ2-3; 9 nucleotides line up with TRBD1. CDR1 and CDR2 from the germline V gene are SGHRS and YFSETQ. This CDR3 region has 15 residues. With 4 bases clipped from V and 2 bases from J, the junction kept 5 bases outside the gene matches. The DNA for the CDR3 is TGCGCCAGCAGCGGGGGACAGGGATACACAGATACGCAGTATTTT. This gives the protein CASSGGQGYTDTQYF.

The V and J genes are TRBV19 and TRBJ1-5, with 8 positions matching TRBD1. There are 14 residues in the CDR3. The junction had 9 bases not matched to a gene; V was cut back by 10 bases and J by 4 bases. Germline V gene lookup returns CDR1 LNHDA and CDR2 SQIVND (reference sequence). In DNA, the CDR3 is TGTGCCACCACCTGGACAGGGACTAATCAGCCCCAGCATTTT. Encoded protein: CATTWTGTNQPQHF.

The chain is built from TRBV19 and TRBJ2-7, with a possible D match to TRBD2 (5 bases). Trimming stripped 3 bases from V and 2 bases from J, with 11 bases between. CDR1 and CDR2 from the germline V gene are LNHDA and SQIVND (reference sequence). The CDR3 runs to 14 residues. Here the CDR3 reads CASSMSMEAYEQYF. The CDR3 nucleotides are TGTGCCAGTAGTATGTCTATGGAGGCCTACGAGCAGTACTTC.

This clone was observed a few times. This chain uses TRBV14 with TRBJ2-5, with 7 bases identical to TRBD1. V lost 4 bases and J lost 7; bases outside the gene matches: 6. CDR1 and CDR2 from the germline V gene are SGHDN and FVKESK. This CDR3 comprises 13 residues. CDR3: CASSLGTDRTQYF. The CDR3 nucleotides are TGTGCCAGCAGCCTCGGGACAGACCGGACCCAGTACTTC.

The rearrangement joins TRBV9 to TRBJ1-6; D possibly corresponds to TRBD1 (5 bases). Germline V gene sequence: CDR1 SGDLS, CDR2 YYNGEE. The CDR3 is made up of 14 amino acids. V shed 0 bases and J shed 4 bases, with 5 bases lying between them. The CDR3 here is CASSVEGYNSPLHF. CDR3 sequence (DNA): TGTGCCAGCAGCGTAGAGGGGTATAATTCACCCCTCCACTTT. The entire variable domain, with the rest obtained from reference TRBV9 and TRBJ1-6, is as follows: DSGVTQTPKHLITATGQRVTLRCSPRSGDLSVYWYQQSLDQGLQFLIQYYNGEERAKGNILERFSAQQFPDLHSELNLSSLELGDSALYFCASSVEGYNSPLHFGNGTRLTVT.